This T cell receptor (beta chain) originates from a study of T-cell memory formation after mild COVID-19. Germline V gene lookup returns CDR1 LNHNV and CDR2 YYDKDF (reference sequence). This CDR3 contains 15 residues. V was clipped by 0 bases and J by 1 base; unmatched bases: 3. One entry per CDR3 protein, called by TCRdb with MiXCR from the 5' RACE reads. The data hold 400,000 to 550,000 distinct CDR3 sequences, with about 23% observed a single time. This clonotype was found a few times. Its antigen is undetermined. Points from the study as a whole: Clones contracting day 15 to 85 were balanced CD4/CD8; later expanders leaned CD4+. A subset of responding clones appeared in pre-infection memory, suggesting cross-reactive memory joined.

Sequencing was performed on PBMCs or a T cell subset sorted from them (not recorded which). J is TRBJ2-7 and V is TRBV15; 7 bases match TRBD1. The sequence came from an adult woman who had mild COVID-19 (a few samples of this study predate the infection). Cell type and time point are not known. CDR3 in DNA: TGTGCCACCAGCAGAGACAGGGGGTTATCCTACGAGCAGTACTTC. It translates to CATSRDRGLSYEQYF. Full variable domain (remainder filled in from reference TRBV15 and TRBJ2-7): DAMVIQNPRYQVTQFGKPVTLSCSQTLNHNVMYWYQQKSSQAPKLLFHYYDKDFNNEADTPDNFQSRRPNTSFCFLDIRSPGLGDTAMYLCATSRDRGLSYEQYFGPGTRLTVT.